The following is a T cell receptor (beta chain) sequence with its context. Its specific antigen is unknown. Base qualities are not at hand, and no much larger clone is one base apart. The data stem from a study of blood T cell repertoires in COVID-19 (dated by TCRdb to the early 2020s). Looking at the study overall: Collaborator samples came from the United States, Italy and Spain and covered acute and convalescent phases of COVID-19. The material from the prospective study consisted of cDNA or gDNA derived from T cells, B-cell-depleted T cells, or PBMCs. Deeply sampled blood TCRbeta repertoires from subjects exposed to, actively infected with, or recovered from COVID-19 were included in the dataset. The repertoires were released in a freely available public database intended as a resource for research on the immune response to SARS-CoV-2. The samples were drawn from the first 160 participants of the ongoing ImmuneRACE study and from 1,200 or so subjects provided by 6 global collaborators. A de-identified subject ID, COVID-19 status, age in years and sex were almost always included in the sample metadata. HLA class I and class II types, where available, came from metadata supplied by the sample provider rather than from assay-based typing. The study at large found these results: The amount of clinical and demographic metadata varied by source and participant and was provided uncurated.

TCRbeta CDR3 regions were amplified from genomic DNA using the immunoSEQ Assay, a bias-controlled multiplex PCR. The authors' analysis ran thus. The number of nucleated cells in each sample was estimated by amplification of reference gene primers within the assay. To quantify the absolute abundance of each unique TCRbeta CDR3 rearrangement, sequence reads were collapsed and filtered. Productive Simpson clonality was computed per sample as the square root of Simpson's diversity index over productive rearrangements. What TCRdb holds here is the immuneACCESS table cut down to in-frame rearrangements. Part of the clones is not present; checked against another copy, under half of the missing clones reflect an unresolved V gene, and the others are unexplained. V, J and clone size were drawn from that table, and D and trimming were deduced from the DNA. The sample table shows roughly 300,000 clones, and around 86% are seen once. More than 10% of the sample belongs to the ten largest clones.

Collaborating institutions collected whole blood in K2EDTA tubes following their own protocols. For TCRbeta analysis, collaborators shipped samples as frozen whole blood, isolated PBMCs, or DNA extracted from either of those sample types. CDR1 and CDR2, per the germline V gene, are SGHVS and FNYEAQ. The junction carries 14 bases between V and J, which are trimmed by 5 bases and 4 bases respectively. From cysteine to phenylalanine, the CDR3 is 14 amino acids long. Only the CDR3 region is kept as DNA, spanning 42 bases read in frame from base 1. Sequencing was done on a sample of peripheral blood. This sequence uses TRBV7-6 and TRBJ1-1, with TRBD1 perhaps the D gene, on 5 matching bases. The origin of this receptor is a human donor in a cohort sampled during active COVID-19. The CDR3 has the sequence CASSPQGSVTEAFF. The DNA is as follows: TGTGCCAGCAGCCCCCAGGGCTCCGTCACTGAAGCTTTCTTT.